The rows below give T cell receptor beta chains drawn from one sample of a study of T-cell reconstitution after alpha-beta-depleted transplantation in children. Each CDR3 protein gets one entry after TCRdb re-called the PCR reads with MiXCR. The table shows 330,000 or so distinct CDR3 sequences, with about a tenth occurring only once. Sequenced material: PBMCs from the stem cell graft donor, taken from the stem cell graft. The source is a human donor who donated a stem cell graft to a child with acute lymphoblastic leukemia. Both conserved end residues are part of each CDR3. Each record gives: clone size, V gene, D gene, J gene, CDR3 protein, CDR3 DNA. A D gene is named only where the DNA matches it firmly. Clone size appears in some rows only: once, few, many, or a class for an expanded clone.

clone_size: few
v_call: TRBV28
d_call: TRBD2
j_call: TRBJ2-7
cdr3_aa: CASKWRESSYEQYF
cdr3_nt: TGTGCCAGCAAGTGGCGGGAGAGCTCCTACGAGCAGTACTTC

clone_size: NA
v_call: TRBV20-1
d_call: NA
j_call: TRBJ2-1
cdr3_aa: CSTLGKPTYNEQFF
cdr3_nt: TGCAGTACCCTCGGGAAACCGACCTACAATGAGCAGTTCTTC

clone_size: NA
v_call: TRBV7-9
d_call: NA
j_call: TRBJ2-7
cdr3_aa: CASSLPGAGRDEQYF
cdr3_nt: TGTGCCAGCAGCTTACCGGGGGCAGGGAGGGACGAGCAGTACTTC

clone_size: many
v_call: TRBV5-1
d_call: NA
j_call: TRBJ2-4
cdr3_aa: CASSPDLNIQYF
cdr3_nt: TGCGCCAGCAGCCCCGATCTAAACATTCAGTACTTC

clone_size: few
v_call: TRBV3-1
d_call: TRBD2
j_call: TRBJ2-1
cdr3_aa: CASSFRAGGLSYNEQFF
cdr3_nt: TGTGCCAGCAGCTTTCGAGCGGGAGGTCTCTCCTACAATGAGCAGTTCTTC

clone_size: NA
v_call: TRBV27
d_call: TRBD1
j_call: TRBJ1-2
cdr3_aa: CASKPIGGGRSYGYTF
cdr3_nt: TGTGCCAGCAAACCAATCGGAGGGGGCAGAAGCTATGGCTACACCTTC

clone_size: NA
v_call: TRBV7-9
d_call: TRBD2
j_call: TRBJ2-1
cdr3_aa: CASSRISGSYNEQFF
cdr3_nt: TGTGCCAGCAGCCGTATTAGCGGGAGCTACAATGAGCAGTTCTTC

clone_size: NA
v_call: TRBV5-1
d_call: NA
j_call: TRBJ1-1
cdr3_aa: CASSFVGGDTEAFF
cdr3_nt: TGCGCCAGCAGCTTTGTGGGTGGGGACACTGAAGCTTTCTTT

clone_size: few
v_call: TRBV28
d_call: NA
j_call: TRBJ2-3
cdr3_aa: CASSPRQILRTDTQYF
cdr3_nt: TGTGCCAGCAGCCCCCGACAGATACTACGCACAGATACGCAGTATTTT

clone_size: many
v_call: TRBV28
d_call: NA
j_call: TRBJ2-6
cdr3_aa: CASSLRLSGANVLTF
cdr3_nt: TGTGCCAGCAGTTTAAGGCTCTCTGGGGCCAACGTCCTGACTTTC

clone_size: NA
v_call: TRBV7-2
d_call: TRBD2
j_call: TRBJ2-4
cdr3_aa: CASSLSRTSGRDIQYF
cdr3_nt: TGTGCCAGCAGCTTATCCAGGACTAGCGGGAGGGACATTCAGTACTTC

clone_size: NA
v_call: TRBV10-3
d_call: NA
j_call: TRBJ2-2
cdr3_aa: CAIRGTVNTGELFF
cdr3_nt: TGTGCCATCAGGGGGACGGTGAACACCGGGGAGCTGTTTTTT

clone_size: NA
v_call: TRBV7-9
d_call: NA
j_call: TRBJ2-5
cdr3_aa: CASSLATGNQETQYF
cdr3_nt: TGTGCCAGCAGCTTAGCGACTGGCAACCAAGAGACCCAGTACTTC

clone_size: NA
v_call: TRBV4-1
d_call: TRBD2
j_call: TRBJ2-1
cdr3_aa: CASSQSGLAGVDEQFF
cdr3_nt: TGCGCCAGCAGCCAGAGCGGACTAGCGGGAGTTGATGAGCAGTTCTTC

clone_size: NA
v_call: TRBV20-1
d_call: TRBD2
j_call: TRBJ2-1
cdr3_aa: CSARGGTSGYNEQFF
cdr3_nt: TGCAGTGCTAGAGGGGGGACTAGCGGTTACAATGAGCAGTTCTTC

clone_size: few
v_call: TRBV7-2
d_call: NA
j_call: TRBJ2-1
cdr3_aa: CASSLTIYNEQFF
cdr3_nt: TGTGCCAGCAGCTTAACCATATACAATGAGCAGTTCTTC

clone_size: many
v_call: TRBV7-9
d_call: NA
j_call: TRBJ2-3
cdr3_aa: CASSLAVTDTQYF
cdr3_nt: TGTGCCAGCAGCCTAGCAGTCACAGATACGCAGTATTTT

clone_size: NA
v_call: TRBV11-2
d_call: TRBD2
j_call: TRBJ2-3
cdr3_aa: CAISLRASGRPPTDTQYF
cdr3_nt: TGTGCCATCAGCTTACGAGCTAGCGGGAGACCCCCCACAGATACGCAGTATTTT

clone_size: few
v_call: TRBV27
d_call: NA
j_call: TRBJ2-6
cdr3_aa: CASSFGGVGANVLTF
cdr3_nt: TGTGCCAGCAGTTTCGGGGGTGTTGGGGCCAACGTCCTGACTTTC

clone_size: NA
v_call: TRBV29-1
d_call: NA
j_call: TRBJ2-5
cdr3_aa: CSANTGRREETQYF
cdr3_nt: TGCAGCGCTAATACAGGGAGGCGGGAAGAGACCCAGTACTTC

clone_size: few
v_call: TRBV6-1
d_call: TRBD2
j_call: TRBJ2-5
cdr3_aa: CASTPLAGGPRETQYF
cdr3_nt: TGTGCCAGCACTCCACTAGCGGGAGGCCCCAGGGAGACCCAGTACTTC

clone_size: few
v_call: TRBV20-1
d_call: NA
j_call: TRBJ1-2
cdr3_aa: CSPQKHGDGYTF
cdr3_nt: TGCAGTCCACAGAAGCATGGCGATGGCTACACCTTC

clone_size: many
v_call: TRBV27
d_call: NA
j_call: TRBJ1-5
cdr3_aa: CASSLLQGMGNQPQHF
cdr3_nt: TGTGCCAGCAGTTTATTGCAGGGGATGGGCAATCAGCCCCAGCATTTT

clone_size: many
v_call: TRBV27
d_call: NA
j_call: TRBJ2-2
cdr3_aa: CASSQQGRTGELFF
cdr3_nt: TGTGCCAGCAGTCAACAGGGTCGCACCGGGGAGCTGTTTTTT

clone_size: many
v_call: TRBV10-2
d_call: NA
j_call: TRBJ2-7
cdr3_aa: CASSDRFGNSYEQYF
cdr3_nt: TGCGCCAGCAGTGACCGGTTCGGAAACTCCTACGAGCAGTACTTC

clone_size: few
v_call: TRBV5-1
d_call: NA
j_call: TRBJ1-4
cdr3_aa: CASSLRQASNEKLFF
cdr3_nt: TGCGCCAGCAGCTTAAGACAGGCATCTAATGAAAAACTGTTTTTT

clone_size: few
v_call: TRBV4-2
d_call: NA
j_call: TRBJ2-3
cdr3_aa: CASSQERRGVHTQYF
cdr3_nt: TGTGCCAGCAGCCAAGAAAGGCGGGGAGTGCATACGCAGTATTTT

clone_size: NA
v_call: TRBV3-1
d_call: TRBD1
j_call: TRBJ1-6
cdr3_aa: CASSLGTGTGGNSPLHF
cdr3_nt: TGTGCCAGCAGCCTCGGAACCGGGACAGGGGGGAATTCACCCCTCCACTTT

clone_size: NA
v_call: TRBV2
d_call: NA
j_call: TRBJ2-3
cdr3_aa: CASNRLSSSTDTQYF
cdr3_nt: TGTGCCAGCAATCGGCTGTCGTCTAGCACAGATACGCAGTATTTT

clone_size: NA
v_call: TRBV5-1
d_call: NA
j_call: TRBJ2-1
cdr3_aa: CASSLADPTYNEQFF
cdr3_nt: TGCGCCAGCAGCTTGGCAGACCCGACTTACAATGAGCAGTTCTTC

clone_size: NA
v_call: TRBV12-3/TRBV12-4
d_call: NA
j_call: TRBJ2-7
cdr3_aa: CASTRGGRGSYEQYF
cdr3_nt: TGTGCCAGCACCCGAGGCGGCAGGGGCTCCTACGAGCAGTACTTC

clone_size: many
v_call: TRBV27
d_call: TRBD2
j_call: TRBJ2-1
cdr3_aa: CASSASGSSYNEQFF
cdr3_nt: TGTGCCAGCAGTGCTAGCGGGAGCTCCTACAATGAGCAGTTCTTC

clone_size: few
v_call: TRBV6-5
d_call: TRBD2
j_call: TRBJ2-5
cdr3_aa: CASSNGGLDPPTQYF
cdr3_nt: TGTGCCAGCAGTAATGGGGGACTAGATCCGCCGACCCAGTACTTC

clone_size: NA
v_call: TRBV28
d_call: NA
j_call: TRBJ2-7
cdr3_aa: CASSLPGVSYEQYF
cdr3_nt: TGTGCCAGCAGTTTGCCGGGAGTCTCCTACGAGCAGTACTTC

clone_size: NA
v_call: TRBV5-1
d_call: NA
j_call: TRBJ2-7
cdr3_aa: CASSLASLDYEQYF
cdr3_nt: TGCGCCAGCAGCTTGGCCTCACTCGACTACGAGCAGTACTTC

clone_size: many
v_call: TRBV28
d_call: NA
j_call: TRBJ2-1
cdr3_aa: CASSFSSRQNNEQFF
cdr3_nt: TGTGCCAGCAGTTTTTCCTCTCGGCAAAACAATGAGCAGTTCTTC

clone_size: few
v_call: TRBV20-1
d_call: TRBD2
j_call: TRBJ2-7
cdr3_aa: CSARGGAGDSYEQYF
cdr3_nt: TGCAGTGCTAGAGGCGGGGCGGGAGACTCCTACGAGCAGTACTTC

clone_size: NA
v_call: TRBV30
d_call: NA
j_call: TRBJ1-1
cdr3_aa: CAWSKGSEAFF
cdr3_nt: TGTGCCTGGAGTAAGGGGTCTGAAGCTTTCTTT

clone_size: few
v_call: TRBV7-3
d_call: TRBD1
j_call: TRBJ1-1
cdr3_aa: CASSSGTGFEAFF
cdr3_nt: TGTGCCAGCAGCTCCGGGACAGGATTTGAAGCTTTCTTT

clone_size: many
v_call: TRBV27
d_call: NA
j_call: TRBJ2-2
cdr3_aa: CASSLLETGELFF
cdr3_nt: TGTGCCAGCAGTTTATTGGAAACCGGGGAGCTGTTTTTT

clone_size: many
v_call: TRBV9
d_call: TRBD1
j_call: TRBJ2-5
cdr3_aa: CASSERQGKETQYF
cdr3_nt: TGTGCCAGCAGTGAGAGACAGGGGAAGGAGACCCAGTACTTC

clone_size: NA
v_call: TRBV7-6
d_call: TRBD2
j_call: TRBJ2-5
cdr3_aa: CASSHDRAGGGETQYF
cdr3_nt: TGTGCCAGCAGCCACGACAGAGCGGGAGGGGGAGAGACCCAGTACTTC

clone_size: NA
v_call: TRBV6-2/TRBV6-3
d_call: NA
j_call: TRBJ2-1
cdr3_aa: CASSRRESEQFF
cdr3_nt: TGTGCCAGCAGTCGCAGGGAGTCTGAGCAGTTCTTC

clone_size: many
v_call: TRBV27
d_call: NA
j_call: TRBJ2-7
cdr3_aa: CASSQAVGDYEQYF
cdr3_nt: TGTGCCAGCAGTCAGGCGGTTGGGGACTACGAGCAGTACTTC

clone_size: few
v_call: TRBV27
d_call: NA
j_call: TRBJ2-5
cdr3_aa: CASSPQTLVDRETQYF
cdr3_nt: TGTGCCAGCAGTCCTCAGACTCTAGTTGATCGGGAGACCCAGTACTTC

clone_size: few
v_call: TRBV3-1
d_call: NA
j_call: TRBJ2-7
cdr3_aa: CASSQELLKAAHEQYF
cdr3_nt: TGTGCCAGCAGCCAAGAACTACTCAAGGCAGCCCACGAGCAGTACTTC

clone_size: few
v_call: TRBV5-1
d_call: TRBD1
j_call: TRBJ1-1
cdr3_aa: CASSWLGTGAMNTEAFF
cdr3_nt: TGCGCCAGCAGCTGGTTGGGGACAGGGGCCATGAACACTGAAGCTTTCTTT

clone_size: few
v_call: TRBV6-5
d_call: NA
j_call: TRBJ1-1
cdr3_aa: CASSYSLTGHTEAFF
cdr3_nt: TGTGCCAGCAGTTACTCTCTCACAGGGCACACTGAAGCTTTCTTT

clone_size: few
v_call: TRBV7-6
d_call: NA
j_call: TRBJ2-3
cdr3_aa: CASSLGDSSHTDTQYF
cdr3_nt: TGTGCCAGCAGCTTAGGGGACTCCTCACACACAGATACGCAGTATTTT

clone_size: NA
v_call: TRBV20-1
d_call: NA
j_call: TRBJ1-4
cdr3_aa: CSASKGTNEKLFF
cdr3_nt: TGCAGTGCTAGTAAAGGGACTAATGAAAAACTGTTTTTT

clone_size: few
v_call: TRBV12-3/TRBV12-4
d_call: TRBD2
j_call: TRBJ2-1
cdr3_aa: CASSLAFRGLSFSDNEQFF
cdr3_nt: TGTGCCAGCAGTTTAGCGTTTAGGGGACTATCCTTCTCAGACAATGAGCAGTTCTTC

clone_size: NA
v_call: TRBV4-2
d_call: NA
j_call: TRBJ1-6
cdr3_aa: CASSQDQEFNSPLHF
cdr3_nt: TGTGCCAGCAGCCAAGATCAGGAGTTTAATTCACCCCTCCACTTT

clone_size: NA
v_call: TRBV28
d_call: TRBD1
j_call: TRBJ1-5
cdr3_aa: CASSSGQGISNQPQHF
cdr3_nt: TGTGCCAGCAGCTCGGGACAGGGCATAAGCAATCAGCCCCAGCATTTT